A single sample is the source of the 23 T cell receptor beta chains below, sequenced in a study of T cells in Graves' hyperthyroidism and ophthalmopathy. Amplified TCR beta CDR3 regions came from RNA transcripts. TCR CDR3 underwent first-round RT-PCR with the HTBI primer set. MiXCR, applied by TCRdb to the multiplex PCR reads, yields one record per CDR3 protein. The sample carries about 380,000 distinct CDR3 sequences, less than 20% recorded once. Sequencing was done on a sample of blood. These receptors all come from a man aged 18 to 29 with Graves' ophthalmopathy.

This clonotype was observed once. The V and J genes are TRBV7-3 and TRBJ1-1; the D is unclear. Germline loops: CDR1 SGHTA, CDR2 FQGTGA. The CDR3 is 14 residues long. V shed 5 bases and J shed 0 bases, with 10 bases lying between them. In DNA form, the CDR3 reads TGTGCCAGCAGCCTCTTAGGACTGAACACTGAAGCTTTCTTT. Its protein product is CASSLLGLNTEAFF.

This clonotype was observed at least ten times. In nucleotides, the CDR3 is TGTGCCAGCAGCCCCCTTTCTCAGCCCCAGCATTTT. It yields the protein CASSPLSQPQHF. The V and J genes are TRBV7-2 and TRBJ1-5; D is unresolved. CDR1 is SGHTA, CDR2 FQGNSA, per germline. The CDR3 covers 12 residues. Trimming took off 5 bases at V and 6 bases at J, with 8 bases between the two ends.

This clonotype was seen ten or more times. This chain links TRBV20-1 with TRBJ2-7; TRBD1 agrees at 10 bases. Germline V gene data show CDR1 as DFQATT and CDR2 as SNEGSKA (reference sequence). The CDR3 contains 15 residues. With 0 bases clipped from V and 1 base from J, the junction kept 3 bases outside the gene matches. The CDR3 loop is CSARDPDRGSYEQYF. CDR3 sequence (DNA): TGCAGTGCTAGAGATCCGGACAGGGGGTCCTACGAGCAGTACTTC.

This clonotype occurred many times. V is TRBV3-1 and J is TRBJ2-1; 11 bases line up with TRBD1. From germline, CDR1 is LGHDT and CDR2 YNNKEL (reference sequence). This CDR3 comprises 15 residues. After removal of 7 bases from V and 9 bases from J, the junction contained 11 bases not matched to a gene. CDR3 bases: TGTGCCAGCACCCAGGGGACAGGGGGTTCTGCTGAGCAGTTCTTC. It codes for CASTQGTGGSAEQFF.

V gene TRBV7-8 combines with J gene TRBJ2-1; the D gene is possibly TRBD2 (7 bases). The V gene's germline CDR1 is SGHVS and CDR2 FQNEAQ. This CDR3 has 16 residues. V lost 4 bases and J 5 bases, leaving 18 bases between the germline ends. The CDR3 DNA sequence: TGTGCCAGCAGCTCCATGGGGGGGGGGCCTCACAATGAGCAGTTCTTC. Encoded protein: CASSSMGGGPHNEQFF. The whole variable domain, filled in from reference TRBV7-8 and TRBJ2-1, reads GAGVSQSPRYKVAKRGQDVALRCDPISGHVSLFWYQQALGQGPEFLTYFQNEAQLDKSGLPSDRFFAERPEGSVSTLKIQRTQQEDSAVYLCASSSMGGGPHNEQFFGPGTRLTVL.

This clonotype was found many times. This chain uses TRBV3-1 with TRBJ1-5; D may be TRBD1 (6 bases). CDR1 and CDR2 (germline): LGHDT, YNNKEL (reference sequence). The CDR3 length is 15 residues. The ends were cut back, 1 base at V and 7 bases at J, with 14 bases in the middle. Here the CDR3 reads CASSQAGGLNQPQHF. CDR3 DNA: TGTGCCAGCAGCCAAGCTGGGGGCCTAAACCAGCCCCAGCATTTT.

This clonotype has more than one count but fewer than ten. The chain couples TRBV28 to TRBJ1-4; 8 positions match TRBD1. J was trimmed by 10 bases and V by 5 bases; bases with no gene match: 9. The CDR3 spans 14 residues. CDR1 is MDHEN and CDR2 is SYDVKM in the germline V gene. The CDR3: CASSQDRDLRKLFF. CDR3 in DNA: TGTGCCAGCAGTCAGGACAGGGACCTTAGAAAACTGTTTTTT.

This clonotype was picked up many times. CDR3 sequence: CASSPLDSYGYTF. The CDR3 DNA follows: TGTGCCAGCAGTCCCCTGGACAGCTATGGCTACACCTTC. The chain recombines TRBV28 with TRBJ1-2; a possible D gene is TRBD1 (6 bases). The CDR3 is 13 amino acids. In germline, CDR1 is MDHEN, CDR2 SYDVKM. The V end lost 5 bases, the J end lost 4 bases, and 11 bases lay between the germline ends.

The table lists this clonotype with many counts. The V call is TRBV5-1, the J call TRBJ1-2; 7 bases map to TRBD1. The CDR3 has 16 amino acids. J lost 0 bases, V lost 4 bases, and 9 bases had no gene match. The germline CDR1 and CDR2 sequences are SGHRS and YFSETQ. This CDR3 reads CASSAGGPFPNYGYTF. The CDR3 DNA is TGCGCCAGCAGCGCAGGGGGACCATTCCCTAACTATGGCTACACCTTC. Drawing the rest from reference TRBV5-1 and TRBJ1-2, the complete variable domain is KAGVTQTPRYLIKTRGQQVTLSCSPISGHRSVSWYQQTPGQGLQFLFEYFSETQRNKGNFPGRFSGRQFSNSRSEMNVSTLELGDSALYLCASSAGGPFPNYGYTFGSGTRLTVV.

At least ten counts were recorded for this clonotype. The rearrangement links TRBV20-1 to TRBJ1-5; D gene ambiguous. The V end lost 8 bases, the J end lost 8 bases, and 7 bases lay between the germline ends. Germline values: CDR1 DFQATT, CDR2 SNEGSKA (reference sequence). The CDR3 contains 9 residues. The CDR3 sequence is CSTWEPQHF. CDR3 coding DNA: TGCAGTACTTGGGAGCCCCAGCATTTT.

This clonotype was seen repeatedly, ten times or more. This chain joins TRBV11-2 and TRBJ1-3, with 7 bases aligning to TRBD1. V was clipped by 5 bases and J by 1 base; unmatched bases: 8. The germline CDR1 and CDR2 sequences are SGHAT and FQNNGV. The CDR3 spans 16 residues. Here the CDR3 DNA reads TGTGCCAGCAGCGGCAGGACAGGCGCTTCTGGAAACACCATATATTTT. This codes for CASSGRTGASGNTIYF.

This clonotype showed up many times. The chain has TRBV27 and TRBJ2-1; 7 bases map to TRBD2. V shed 3 bases and J 11 bases; nucleotides not matched to a gene: 1. The CDR3 sequence is 11 residues long. Germline V gene data show CDR1 as MNHEY and CDR2 as SMNVEV (reference sequence). CDR3 nucleotides: TGTGCCAGCAGTTTTGGGACTAAGCAGTTCTTC. Protein sequence: CASSFGTKQFF.

V usage is TRBV7-6 and J usage is TRBJ1-3; possibly TRBD1 for D (6 bases). Looked up from germline, CDR1 is SGHVS and CDR2 is FNYEAQ. The CDR3 has 16 residues. The germline V and J ends were trimmed by 4 bases and 3 bases, with 16 bases remaining between them. In DNA, the CDR3 is TGTGCCAGCAGCTGGCCCAGGGGTTCGGGTGGAAACACCATATATTTT. Protein: CASSWPRGSGGNTIYF. Full variable domain (remainder filled in from reference TRBV7-6 and TRBJ1-3): GAGVSQSPRYKVTKRGQDVALRCDPISGHVSLYWYRQALGQGPEFLTYFNYEAQQDKSGLPNDRFSAERPEGSISTLTIQRTEQRDSAMYRCASSWPRGSGGNTIYFGEGSWLTVV.

This sequence joins TRBV4-1 and TRBJ2-6; no reliable D call. The germline V gene encodes CDR1 MGHRA and CDR2 YSYEKL. The CDR3 length is 16 residues. The V end was cut by 3 bases, the J end by 4 bases, with 13 bases between. The CDR3 sequence: CASSQATSPGANVLTF. In DNA, the CDR3 is TGCGCCAGCAGCCAGGCTACATCTCCCGGGGCCAACGTCCTGACTTTC.

This clonotype was recorded many times. V usage is TRBV11-1 and J usage is TRBJ2-3; 9 bases are shared with TRBD2. Losses at the gene ends were 0 bases for V and 2 bases for J; bases not matched to a gene: 9. CDR3 length: 18 amino acids. The V gene's germline CDR1 is SGHAT and CDR2 FQDESV (reference sequence). The CDR3 region is CASSLARAGGRPTDTQYF. As DNA, the CDR3 is TGTGCCAGCAGCTTAGCTCGAGCGGGGGGTCGACCCACAGATACGCAGTATTTT.

This clonotype has at least ten counts. J is TRBJ1-1 and V is TRBV6-1; tentatively, D is TRBD1 (6 bases). The CDR3 spans 13 residues. Germline V lookup: CDR1 MNHNS, CDR2 SASEGT. V was cut by 3 bases and J by 6 bases, with 11 bases left in between. The chain's CDR3 is CASSEGTLPEAFF. The CDR3 DNA is TGTGCCAGCAGTGAGGGGACACTACCTGAAGCTTTCTTT.

This clonotype appeared many times. This chain links TRBV24-1 with TRBJ2-3; unclear D gene. Trimming took off 4 bases at V and 3 bases at J, with 7 bases between the two ends. This CDR3 spans 13 amino acids. Germline CDR1 KGHDR, CDR2 SFDVKD. CDR3 coding DNA: TGTGCCACCAGTGACCCACCGACAGATACGCAGTATTTT. Translation: CATSDPPTDTQYF.

Concerning this clonotype: Given a much more abundant clone one base away, this may be a read error. The chain employs TRBV12-3 or TRBV12-4 and TRBJ2-5; tentative D call: TRBD2 (5 bases). This CDR3 is built from 13 residues. The DNA for the CDR3 is TGTGCCAGCAGCCGGGGTGGAAAAGAGACCAAGTACTTC. The encoded protein is CASSRGGKETKYF.

This clonotype has a count of ten or more. This rearrangement joins TRBV7-2 to TRBJ2-5; D unclear. The V end lost 5 bases, the J end lost 7 bases, and 17 bases lay between the germline ends. This CDR3 contains 14 residues. The germline gives CDR1 SGHTA, CDR2 FQGNSA. The CDR3 bases are TGTGCCAGCAGCCCCCCAGGTATCGGTGGGACCCAGTACTTC. Encoded protein: CASSPPGIGGTQYF.

The V gene is TRBV4-2, the J gene TRBJ2-7, with D perhaps matching TRBD1 (5 bases). The germline gives CDR1 LGHNA, CDR2 YNFKEQ. V was shortened by 1 base and J by 3 bases, with 13 bases between the two germline ends. The CDR3 has 15 residues. The CDR3, as DNA: TGTGCCAGCAGCCAAGTTGTTGGACATAGCTACGAGCAGTACTTC. Translation gives CASSQVVGHSYEQYF.

This clonotype was seen a handful of times. The rearrangement links TRBV7-9 to TRBJ1-1; tentative D call: TRBD1 (5 bases). The germline CDR1 and CDR2 sequences are SEHNR and FQNEAQ (reference sequence). The CDR3 covers 13 residues. The germline V and J ends were trimmed by 7 bases and 1 base, with 10 bases remaining between them. This CDR3 reads CASTPQENTEAFF. The DNA of the CDR3 is TGTGCCAGCACCCCACAGGAGAACACTGAAGCTTTCTTT.

This clonotype appeared many times. V and J are TRBV2 and TRBJ1-2; D unclear. This CDR3 spans 12 amino acids. Per the germline V gene, CDR1 is SNHLY and CDR2 is FYNNEI. The V end was cut by 8 bases, the J end by 0 bases, with 7 bases between. The CDR3 DNA reads as TGTGCCAGCCTATCGGCTAACTATGGCTACACCTTC. Translation gives CASLSANYGYTF.

There are many counts of this clonotype. The rearrangement uses TRBV2 and TRBJ2-5; a possible D gene is TRBD2 (6 bases). There are 15 residues in the CDR3. The V end lost 1 base, the J end lost 2 bases, and 11 bases lay between the germline ends. Germline assignment: CDR1 SNHLY and CDR2 FYNNEI. The CDR3 spells CASSEVGGPQETQYF. The CDR3 DNA is TGTGCCAGCAGTGAAGTGGGGGGACCACAAGAGACCCAGTACTTC.